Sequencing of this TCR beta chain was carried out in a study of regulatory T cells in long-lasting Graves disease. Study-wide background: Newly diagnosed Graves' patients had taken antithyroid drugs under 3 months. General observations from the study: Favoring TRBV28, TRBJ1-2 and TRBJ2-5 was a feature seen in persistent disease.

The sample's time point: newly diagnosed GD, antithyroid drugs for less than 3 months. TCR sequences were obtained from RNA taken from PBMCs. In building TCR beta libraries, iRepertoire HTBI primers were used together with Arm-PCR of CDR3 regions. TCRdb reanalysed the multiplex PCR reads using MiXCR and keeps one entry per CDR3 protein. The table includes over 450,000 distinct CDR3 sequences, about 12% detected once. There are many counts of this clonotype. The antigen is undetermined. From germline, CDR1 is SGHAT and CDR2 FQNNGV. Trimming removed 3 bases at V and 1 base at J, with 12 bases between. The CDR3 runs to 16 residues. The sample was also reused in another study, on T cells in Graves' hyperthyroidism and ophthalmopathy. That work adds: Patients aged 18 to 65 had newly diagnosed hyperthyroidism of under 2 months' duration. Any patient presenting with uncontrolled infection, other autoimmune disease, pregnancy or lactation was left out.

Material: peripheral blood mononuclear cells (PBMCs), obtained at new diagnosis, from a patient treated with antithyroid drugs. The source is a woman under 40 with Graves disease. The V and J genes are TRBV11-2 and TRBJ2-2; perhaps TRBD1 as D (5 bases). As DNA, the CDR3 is TGTGCCAGCAGCTTTAGTACAGGAGTGAACACCGGGGAGCTGTTTTTT. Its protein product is CASSFSTGVNTGELFF.